The 22 T cell receptor beta chains below were found in one sample sequenced in a study of cytomegalovirus exposure and HLA in healthy donors. Amplification used 60 Vbeta primers and 13 Jbeta primers. The assay was immunoSEQ multiplex PCR, and TCRdb's table has in-frame clones only and misses some. Seen here are about 160,000 clones, around three quarters observed once, and the top ten hold 2.1%. Sequencing used PBMCs. Receptors originate from a middle-aged man in good health and CMV-seronegative.

The chain has TRBV28 and TRBJ1-4; D perhaps matches TRBD1 (5 bases). This CDR3 has 14 residues. The germline gives CDR1 MDHEN, CDR2 SYDVKM. V was pared by 5 bases and J by 5 bases, with 12 bases between. The CDR3 sequence is CASSDGGLNEKLFF. CDR3 DNA: TGTGCCAGCAGTGACGGGGGACTAAATGAAAAACTGTTTTTT.

The chain carries TRBV5-4 and TRBJ2-7, with 7 bases fitting TRBD1. The CDR3 loop spans 14 amino acids. With 2 bases clipped from V and 1 base from J, the junction kept 3 bases outside the gene matches. Germline CDR1 is SGHNT and CDR2 is YYREEE (reference sequence). As DNA, the CDR3 is TGTGCCAGCAGCTTTGCGACAGGGTCCTACGAGCAGTACTTC. Translating it yields CASSFATGSYEQYF. Combining the CDR3 with reference TRBV5-4 and TRBJ2-7 gives the whole variable domain ETGVTQSPTHLIKTRGQQVTLRCSSQSGHNTVSWYQQALGQGPQFIFQYYREEENGRGNFPPRFSGLQFPNYSSELNVNALELDDSALYLCASSFATGSYEQYFGPGTRLTVT.

The V call is TRBV6-6, the J call TRBJ2-5, with TRBD2 matching 12 bases. J gave up 3 bases and V 8 bases, and 4 bases lay outside the gene matches. The germline CDR1 and CDR2 sequences are MNHNY and SVGAGI (reference sequence). The CDR3 has 14 amino acids. CDR3 protein: CASRASGREETQYF. The CDR3 DNA is TGTGCCAGCCGGGCTAGCGGGAGGGAAGAGACCCAGTACTTC.

The rearrangement links TRBV6-5 to TRBJ1-1; D gene unclear. V was clipped by 0 bases and J by 0 bases, with 8 bases between them. Germline V gene sequence: CDR1 MNHEY, CDR2 SVGAGI. CDR3 size: 15 residues. In DNA, the CDR3 is TGTGCCAGCAGTTACTCTGCATACATGAACACTGAAGCTTTCTTT. Residues: CASSYSAYMNTEAFF.

The chain recombines TRBV19 with TRBJ2-1; maybe TRBD2 (6 bases). From germline, CDR1 is LNHDA and CDR2 SQIVND (reference sequence). Trimming took 3 bases from V and 5 from J, leaving 11 bases between them. There are 14 residues in the CDR3. CDR3 DNA: TGTGCCAGTAGTATTTGGGGGGAAAACAATGAGCAGTTCTTC. Translation: CASSIWGENNEQFF. The whole variable domain, remainder taken from reference TRBV19 and TRBJ2-1, is DGGITQSPKYLFRKEGQNVTLSCEQNLNHDAMYWYRQDPGQGLRLIYYSQIVNDFQKGDIAEGYSVSREKKESFPLTVTSAQKNPTAFYLCASSIWGENNEQFFGPGTRLTVL.

The CDR3 is CASRKTPWAEQFF. CDR3 nucleotides: TGTGCCAGCAGGAAGACCCCGTGGGCTGAGCAGTTCTTC. V is TRBV6-5 and J is TRBJ2-1, with D unclear. CDR3 length: 13 amino acids. V gave up 6 bases and J gave up 9 bases, with 15 bases separating them. The germline V gene has CDR1 MNHEY and CDR2 SVGAGI.

The chain uses TRBV10-3 and TRBJ2-6; 11 bases fit TRBD2. The germline CDR1 and CDR2 sequences are ENHRY and SYGVKD. The CDR3 is 20 amino acids. Trimming at V came to 1 base and at J to 4 bases, leaving 12 bases not matched to a gene. In DNA, the CDR3 is TGTGCCATCAGTGAGTGGCTAGCGGGAGGCCCCCCCGGAGGGGCCAACGTCCTGACTTTC. Its protein product is CAISEWLAGGPPGGANVLTF.

V usage is TRBV4-1 and J usage is TRBJ1-3; weak D call: TRBD1 (6 bases). This CDR3 spans 15 amino acids. Germline V gene lookup returns CDR1 MGHRA and CDR2 YSYEKL. Trimming removed 3 bases at V and 4 bases at J, with 13 bases between. The CDR3 nucleotides read TGCGCCAGCAGCCATGGGGGGGCACGAGGAAACACCATATATTTT. This encodes CASSHGGARGNTIYF.

This chain links TRBV29-1 with TRBJ1-2; 7 bases line up with TRBD1. This CDR3 is 14 amino acids long. V was pared by 2 bases and J by 8 bases, with 11 bases of the junction left unmatched. CDR1 is SQVTM and CDR2 is ANQGSEA in the germline V gene. CDR3 DNA sequence: TGCAGCGTTGAATTCAGGGGGGCCCAACTCGGCTACACCTTC. Amino acid sequence: CSVEFRGAQLGYTF.

About this clone itself: The germline gene is not matched at one end of the junction; a read error may be the cause. The CDR3 region is CSSSHFHTEAFF. The CDR3 DNA follows: TGTTCCAGCAGCCATTTTCACACTGAAGCTTTCTTT. The chain combines TRBV7-9 with TRBJ1-1, with D hard to call. Germline V gene lookup returns CDR1 SEHNR and CDR2 FQNEAQ (reference sequence). CDR3 length: 12 residues.

The chain uses TRBV6-6 and TRBJ1-2, with 8 bases fitting TRBD1. CDR1 is MNHNY, CDR2 SVGAGI, per germline (reference sequence). The CDR3 is 16 amino acids. J was trimmed by 8 bases and V by 5 bases; bases with no gene match: 16. The CDR3 sequence is CASSTMSGGAGSGYTF. The CDR3, as DNA: TGTGCCAGCAGTACCATGTCAGGGGGCGCGGGTTCCGGCTACACCTTC.

The J gene is TRBJ2-7, the V gene TRBV5-1, with TRBD1 matching 7 bases. The length of the CDR3 is 14 residues. The J segment lost 0 bases and the V segment lost 4 bases, leaving 4 bases of the junction unmatched. Germline-derived CDR1 and CDR2 are SGHRS and YFSETQ. The CDR3: CASSLQGSSYEQYF. CDR3 sequence (DNA): TGCGCCAGCAGCCTACAGGGGAGCTCCTACGAGCAGTACTTC. The full variable domain, with the rest looked up from reference TRBV5-1 and TRBJ2-7, is KAGVTQTPRYLIKTRGQQVTLSCSPISGHRSVSWYQQTPGQGLQFLFEYFSETQRNKGNFPGRFSGRQFSNSRSEMNVSTLELGDSALYLCASSLQGSSYEQYFGPGTRLTVT.

The V call is TRBV28, the J call TRBJ2-5, with 7 positions matching TRBD2. Germline V CDR1 and CDR2: MDHEN, SYDVKM. J gave up 5 bases and V 4 bases, and 19 bases lay outside the gene matches. The CDR3 is 18 residues long. The CDR3 sequence: CASSSPGGDEGGVETQYF. The CDR3 DNA reads TGTGCCAGCAGTTCCCCGGGGGGAGATGAGGGAGGAGTGGAGACCCAGTACTTC.

The rearrangement joins TRBV7-9 to TRBJ2-7, with 8 bases aligning to TRBD2. From germline, CDR1 is SEHNR and CDR2 FQNEAQ (reference sequence). The CDR3 spans 13 residues. The V gene end was trimmed by 11 bases and the J gene end by 3 bases; junction bases not matched to a gene: 9. CDR3 bases: TGTGCCGGCGGGGGGACTACTCACTACGAGCAGTACTTC. It specifies CAGGGTTHYEQYF. Full variable domain (missing parts from reference TRBV7-9 and TRBJ2-7): DTGVSQNPRHKITKRGQNVTFRCDPISEHNRLYWYRQTLGQGPEFLTYFQNEAQLEKSRLLSDRFSAERPKGSFSTLEIQRTEQGDSAMYLCAGGGTTHYEQYFGPGTRLTVT.

This chain connects TRBV5-1 to TRBJ2-5, with D tentatively TRBD2 (6 bases). Trimming left V 3 bases short and J 2 bases short, with 17 bases between. Germline V CDR1 and CDR2: SGHRS, YFSETQ. The CDR3 is 16 residues long. The CDR3 sequence: CASSSLGLKKQETQYF. For the CDR3, the DNA is TGCGCCAGCAGCTCCCTTGGACTAAAAAAACAAGAGACCCAGTACTTC.

The rearrangement uses TRBV14 and TRBJ1-3; D not resolved. Between the trimmed V and J ends, which lost 2 bases and 6 bases, there was a span of 8 bases. Germline assignment: CDR1 SGHDN and CDR2 FVKESK. CDR3 length equals 13 residues. The CDR3 protein is CASSQIPKNTIYF. The CDR3 region has the DNA TGTGCCAGCAGCCAAATCCCAAAAAACACCATATATTTT.

The J gene is TRBJ2-5, the V gene TRBV7-9; 8 bases fit TRBD1. The V gene's germline CDR1 is SEHNR and CDR2 FQNEAQ (reference sequence). The CDR3 spans 19 residues. The V gene end was trimmed by 3 bases and the J gene end by 3 bases; junction bases not matched to a gene: 18. CDR3 DNA sequence: TGTGCCAGCAGCTTCTTCAGGGGGCTCCACCAGAACGGCGAAGAGACCCAGTACTTC. Protein: CASSFFRGLHQNGEETQYF. The full variable domain, rest sourced from reference TRBV7-9 and TRBJ2-5, is DTGVSQNPRHKITKRGQNVTFRCDPISEHNRLYWYRQTLGQGPEFLTYFQNEAQLEKSRLLSDRFSAERPKGSFSTLEIQRTEQGDSAMYLCASSFFRGLHQNGEETQYFGPGTRLLVL.

This clone has more than one count but fewer than ten. This CDR3 reads CASSSGLAGLYEQYF. CDR3 nucleotide sequence: TGTGCCAGCAGCTCAGGACTAGCGGGACTCTACGAGCAGTACTTC. This chain connects TRBV5-6 to TRBJ2-7; 12 positions agree with TRBD2. The CDR3 totals 15 residues. In germline, CDR1 is SGHDT, CDR2 YYEEEE. Trimming at V came to 3 bases and at J to 3 bases, leaving 4 bases not matched to a gene.

CDR3 residues: CASKAGLGSGALFF. In DNA form, the CDR3 reads TGTGCCAGTAAGGCGGGTCTGGGTTCCGGAGCGCTGTTTTTT. The genes are TRBV19 and TRBJ2-2, with D possibly being TRBD2 (5 bases). Germline V lookup: CDR1 LNHDA, CDR2 SQIVND (reference sequence). The CDR3 runs 14 residues. V was cut by 7 bases and J by 13 bases, with 22 bases left in between.

The genes are TRBV2 and TRBJ2-7, with D perhaps TRBD2 (6 bases). The germline V gene has CDR1 SNHLY and CDR2 FYNNEI. V lost 2 bases to trimming and J lost 3 bases, with 11 bases between them. This CDR3 comprises 14 residues. CDR3: CASSERRGSYEQYF. The CDR3 region has the DNA TGTGCCAGCAGTGAACGACGGGGGAGCTACGAGCAGTACTTC.

This clone has a single count. V usage is TRBV28 and J usage is TRBJ2-3, with unresolved D. Germline V gene sequence: CDR1 MDHEN, CDR2 SYDVKM. The V end was cut by 5 bases, the J end by 6 bases, with 12 bases between. The CDR3 is 13 amino acids. The CDR3 loop is CASSRPRLDTQYF. CDR3 DNA: TGTGCCAGCAGTCGCCCTCGACTCGATACGCAGTATTTT. The full variable domain, its missing parts supplied by reference TRBV28 and TRBJ2-3, is DVKVTQSSRYLVKRTGEKVFLECVQDMDHENMFWYRQDPGLGLRLIYFSYDVKMKEKGDIPEGYSVSREKKERFSLILESASTNQTSMYLCASSRPRLDTQYFGPGTRLTVL.

The genes are TRBV5-6 and TRBJ2-1; D uncertain. The CDR3 loop spans 15 amino acids. CDR1 is SGHDT and CDR2 is YYEEEE in the germline V gene. V gave up 0 bases and J gave up 4 bases, with 11 bases separating them. CDR3 sequence (DNA): TGTGCCAGCAGCTTGGTTCAGGCAAATTACAATGAGCAGTTCTTC. Residues: CASSLVQANYNEQFF.